Listed below are T cell receptor beta chains from one sample, sequenced in a study of radiation and T cells in renal cell carcinoma. The protocol was immunoSEQ multiplex PCR, while the TCRdb copy is restricted to in-frame clones and leaves out a portion. There are fewer than 200,000 clones in the sample; 88% occur only once, and about 11% lies in the top ten. Here the sequenced sample was blood, taken from a patient whose treatment included radiotherapy and nephrectomy. The source of these receptors is a woman between 50 and 59 years old with renal cell carcinoma. The CDR3 runs from the conserved cysteine through the conserved F or W. The D gene is left open where the match is weak. Not all rows give a size; the values are once, few, many and, for expanded clones, a class.

>TRBV5-1|NA|NA|TRBJ2-7
CASRGESYEQYF
TGCGCCAGCAGAGGGGAGTCCTACGAGCAGTACTTC
>TRBV29-1|NA|NA|TRBJ2-7
CSVSFGASYEQYF
TGCAGCGTGTCCTTCGGAGCTTCCTACGAGCAGTACTTC
>TRBV2|NA|NA|TRBJ1-2
CASSESGHNYGYTF
TGTGCCAGCAGTGAATCCGGACACAACTATGGCTACACCTTC
>TRBV19|TRBD1|NA|TRBJ1-2
CASSITRGQNYGYTF
TGTGCCAGTAGTATTACCAGGGGGCAAAACTATGGCTACACCTTC
>TRBV5-8|NA|NA|TRBJ2-5
CASSLVASDETQYF
TGTGCCAGCAGCTTGGTGGCTAGCGATGAGACCCAGTACTTC
>TRBV5-1|NA|NA|TRBJ1-3
CASSAGVDGNTIYF
TGCGCCAGCAGCGCCGGAGTCGACGGAAACACCATATATTTT
>TRBV6-5|NA|once|TRBJ1-1
CASRGDPFEAFF
TGTGCCAGCAGGGGAGACCCGTTTGAAGCTTTCTTT
>TRBV7-9|NA|once|TRBJ1-1
CASSFGETEAFF
TGTGCCAGCAGCTTCGGCGAAACTGAAGCTTTCTTT
>TRBV5-4|NA|NA|TRBJ1-2
CASSPGGYQGGYGYTF
TGTGCCAGCAGCCCCGGAGGTTATCAGGGAGGCTATGGCTACACCTTC
>TRBV5-1|TRBD1|NA|TRBJ2-3
CASSLGTGLDTQYF
TGCGCCAGCAGCTTAGGGACAGGGCTAGATACGCAGTATTTT
>TRBV6-6|TRBD2|NA|TRBJ2-2
CASSYWGLANTGELFF
TGTGCCAGCAGTTACTGGGGACTAGCCAACACCGGGGAGCTGTTTTTT
>TRBV18|NA|few|TRBJ1-1
CASSPQRQKNTEAFF
TGTGCCAGCTCACCACAGAGACAAAAGAACACTGAAGCTTTCTTT
>TRBV7-9|NA|NA|TRBJ2-7
CASSFTNYEQYF
TGTGCCAGCAGCTTTACTAACTACGAGCAGTACTTC
>TRBV4-1|TRBD1|NA|TRBJ2-7
CASSQARDRGPYEQYF
TGCGCCAGCAGCCAAGCGCGGGACAGGGGGCCCTACGAGCAGTACTTC
>TRBV5-1|NA|once|TRBJ1-5
CASSLGAGSNQPQHF
TGCGCCAGCAGCTTGGGGGCAGGGAGCAATCAGCCCCAGCATTTT
>TRBV18|NA|NA|TRBJ2-2
CASSPYQGPSTGELFF
TGTGCCAGCTCACCCTATCAGGGTCCGAGCACCGGGGAGCTGTTTTTT
>TRBV5-1|NA|NA|TRBJ2-2
CASSWDGGGSGTGELFF
TGCGCCAGCAGCTGGGACGGCGGAGGGTCGGGCACCGGGGAGCTGTTTTTT
>TRBV29-1|NA|NA|TRBJ1-1
CSVQEDQAFF
TGCAGCGTTCAGGAGGACCAAGCTTTCTTT
>TRBV19|TRBD2|NA|TRBJ2-1
CASSSQTSGGSNEQFF
TGTGCCAGTAGTTCTCAGACTAGCGGGGGGAGCAATGAGCAGTTCTTC
>TRBV2|TRBD1|NA|TRBJ2-5
CASSDRDRVQETQYF
TGTGCCAGCAGTGATCGGGACAGAGTACAAGAGACCCAGTACTTC
>TRBV20-1|NA|NA|TRBJ2-7
CSARGYEQYF
TGCAGTGCTAGAGGCTACGAGCAGTACTTC
>TRBV19|TRBD1|NA|TRBJ1-2
CASSSPGQPTEGGYTF
TGTGCCAGTAGTTCACCGGGACAGCCTACGGAGGGGGGCTACACCTTC
>TRBV10-3|NA|NA|TRBJ1-2
CAISEDRIYGYTF
TGTGCCATCAGTGAGGACAGGATCTATGGCTACACCTTC
>TRBV7-6|NA|NA|TRBJ1-1
CASSADLNTEAFF
TGTGCCAGCAGTGCGGACCTGAACACTGAAGCTTTCTTT